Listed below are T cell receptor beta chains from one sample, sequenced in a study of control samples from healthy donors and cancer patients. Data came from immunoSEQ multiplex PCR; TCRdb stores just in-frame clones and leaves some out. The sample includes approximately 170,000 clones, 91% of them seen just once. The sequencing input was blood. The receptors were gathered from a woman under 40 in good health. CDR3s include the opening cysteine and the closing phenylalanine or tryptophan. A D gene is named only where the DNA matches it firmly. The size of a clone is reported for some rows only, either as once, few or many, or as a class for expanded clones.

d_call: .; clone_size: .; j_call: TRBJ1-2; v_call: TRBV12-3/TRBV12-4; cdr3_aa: CASSRRLYGYTF; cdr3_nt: TGTGCCAGCAGCCGTCGACTCTATGGCTACACCTTC
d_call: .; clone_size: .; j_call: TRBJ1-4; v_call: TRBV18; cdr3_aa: CASSPGGNEKLFF; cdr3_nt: TGTGCCAGCTCACCAGGGGGTAATGAAAAACTGTTTTTT
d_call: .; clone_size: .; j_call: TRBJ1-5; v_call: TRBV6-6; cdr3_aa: CASSYTDNQPQHF; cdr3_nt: TGTGCCAGCAGTTACACGGATAATCAGCCCCAGCATTTT
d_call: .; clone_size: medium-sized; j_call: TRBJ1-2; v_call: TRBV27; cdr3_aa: CASSSGTPYGYTF; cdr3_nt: TGTGCCAGCAGTTCCGGGACACCCTATGGCTACACCTTC
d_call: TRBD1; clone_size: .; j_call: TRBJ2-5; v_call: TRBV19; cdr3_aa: CASSIGRGYETQYF; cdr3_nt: TGTGCCAGTAGTATCGGCAGGGGGTATGAGACCCAGTACTTC
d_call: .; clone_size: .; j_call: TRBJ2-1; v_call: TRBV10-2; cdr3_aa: CASSEGRTSYNEQFF; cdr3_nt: TGCGCCAGCAGTGAGGGACGAACCTCCTACAATGAGCAGTTCTTC
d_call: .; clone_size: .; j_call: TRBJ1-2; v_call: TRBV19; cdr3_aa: CASKEGPGYGYTF; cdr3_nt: TGTGCCAGTAAGGAGGGTCCAGGCTATGGCTACACCTTC
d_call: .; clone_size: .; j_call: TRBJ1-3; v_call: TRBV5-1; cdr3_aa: CASSLDTASGNTIYF; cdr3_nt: TGCGCCAGCAGCTTGGACACCGCCTCTGGAAACACCATATATTTT
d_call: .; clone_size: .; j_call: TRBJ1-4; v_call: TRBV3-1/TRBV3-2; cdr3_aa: CASSQGRVEEKLFF; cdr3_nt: TGTGCCAGCAGCCAAGGGAGGGTAGAAGAAAAACTGTTTTTT
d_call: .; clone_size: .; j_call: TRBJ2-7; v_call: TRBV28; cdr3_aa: CASSAQGGRYEQYF; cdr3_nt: TGTGCCAGCAGCGCCCAGGGGGGGAGATACGAGCAGTACTTC
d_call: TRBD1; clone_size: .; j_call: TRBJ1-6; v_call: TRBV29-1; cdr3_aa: CSVKGQGTDSPLHF; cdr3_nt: TGCAGCGTTAAGGGACAGGGAACGGATTCACCCCTCCACTTT
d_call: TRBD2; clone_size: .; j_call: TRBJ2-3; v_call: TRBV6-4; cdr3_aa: CASSDTGTSGTDTQYF; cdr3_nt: TGTGCCAGCAGTGACACGGGGACTAGCGGCACAGATACGCAGTATTTT
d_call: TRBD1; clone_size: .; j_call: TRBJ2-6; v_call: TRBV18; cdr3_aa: CASSPLTGSSGANVLTF; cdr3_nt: TGTGCCAGCTCACCACTGACAGGGAGCTCTGGGGCCAACGTCCTGACTTTC
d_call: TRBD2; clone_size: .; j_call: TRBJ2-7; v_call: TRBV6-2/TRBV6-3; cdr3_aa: CASSYSKREGPYEQYF; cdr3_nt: TGTGCCAGCAGTTACTCGAAGCGGGAGGGCCCCTACGAGCAGTACTTC
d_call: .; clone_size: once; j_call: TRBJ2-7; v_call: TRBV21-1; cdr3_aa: CASNKRYRSYEQYF; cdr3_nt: TGTGCCAGCAACAAAAGGTACCGGTCCTACGAGCAGTACTTC
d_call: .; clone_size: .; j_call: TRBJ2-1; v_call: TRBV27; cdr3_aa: CASSLSWDNEQFF; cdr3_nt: TGTGCCAGCAGTTTATCCTGGGACAATGAGCAGTTCTTC
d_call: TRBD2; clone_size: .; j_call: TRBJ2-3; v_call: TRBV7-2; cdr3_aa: CASSSRRTSGSRTDTQYF; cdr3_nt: TGTGCCAGCAGCTCCCGACGGACTAGCGGGAGTCGCACAGATACGCAGTATTTT
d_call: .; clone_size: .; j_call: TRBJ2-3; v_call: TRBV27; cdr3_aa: CASSLSGGGVRTDTQYF; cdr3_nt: TGTGCCAGCAGTTTATCAGGGGGTGGGGTCCGCACAGATACGCAGTATTTT
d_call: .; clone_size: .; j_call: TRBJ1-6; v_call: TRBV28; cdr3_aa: CASSIQGDSPLHF; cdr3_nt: TGTGCCAGCAGTATCCAGGGTGATTCACCCCTCCACTTT
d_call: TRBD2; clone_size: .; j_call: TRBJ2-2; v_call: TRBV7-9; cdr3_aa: CASSQKRESGELFF; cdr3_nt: TGTGCCAGCAGCCAAAAGCGGGAGAGCGGGGAGCTGTTTTTT
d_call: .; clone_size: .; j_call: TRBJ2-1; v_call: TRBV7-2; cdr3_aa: CASSLDRDDEQFF; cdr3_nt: TGTGCCAGCAGCTTAGACAGGGACGATGAGCAGTTCTTC
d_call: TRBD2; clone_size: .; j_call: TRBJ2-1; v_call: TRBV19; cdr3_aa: CASSRSSGGPGNEQFF; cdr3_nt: TGTGCCAGTAGTAGGTCTAGCGGGGGGCCGGGAAATGAGCAGTTCTTC
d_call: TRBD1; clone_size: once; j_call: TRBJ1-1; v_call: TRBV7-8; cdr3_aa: CASSTRGKANTEAFF; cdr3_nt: TGTGCCAGCAGCACCAGGGGGAAGGCGAACACTGAAGCTTTCTTT
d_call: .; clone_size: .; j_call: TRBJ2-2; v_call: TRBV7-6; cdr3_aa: CASSPHTGELFF; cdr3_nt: TGTGCCAGCAGCCCCCACACCGGGGAGCTGTTTTTT
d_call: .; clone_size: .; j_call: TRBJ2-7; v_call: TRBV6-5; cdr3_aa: CASSNQGGGSYEQYF; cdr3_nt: TGTGCCAGCAGTAACCAGGGTGGAGGCTCCTACGAGCAGTACTTC
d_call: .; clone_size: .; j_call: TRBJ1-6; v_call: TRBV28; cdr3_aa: CASREEDSYNSPLHF; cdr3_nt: TGTGCCAGCAGAGAGGAGGACTCCTATAATTCACCCCTCCACTTT
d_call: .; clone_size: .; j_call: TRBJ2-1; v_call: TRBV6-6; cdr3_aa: CASSYEEYNEQFF; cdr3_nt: TGTGCCAGCAGTTACGAGGAGTACAATGAGCAGTTCTTC
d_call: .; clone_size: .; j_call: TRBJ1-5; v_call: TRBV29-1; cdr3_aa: CSVGQYSNQPQHF; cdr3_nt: TGCAGCGTTGGACAGTATAGCAATCAGCCCCAGCATTTT
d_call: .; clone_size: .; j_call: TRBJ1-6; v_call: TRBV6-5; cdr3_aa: CASSSGLNSPLHF; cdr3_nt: TGTGCCAGCAGTTCGGGACTGAATTCACCCCTCCACTTT
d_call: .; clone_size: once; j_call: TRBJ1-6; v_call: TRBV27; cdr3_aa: CASSLGQGISPLHF; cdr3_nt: TGTGCCAGCAGTTTAGGGCAGGGTATTTCACCCCTCCACTTT
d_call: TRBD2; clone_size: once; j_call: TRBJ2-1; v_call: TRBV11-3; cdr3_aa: CASSLGTSGYNEQFF; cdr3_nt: TGTGCCAGCAGCTTAGGGACTAGCGGATACAATGAGCAGTTCTTC
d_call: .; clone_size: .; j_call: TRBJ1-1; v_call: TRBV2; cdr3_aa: CASSVGSNTEAFF; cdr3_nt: TGTGCCAGCAGTGTAGGGTCGAACACTGAAGCTTTCTTT
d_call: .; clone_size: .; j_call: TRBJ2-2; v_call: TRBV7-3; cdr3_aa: CASSSPDRGTGELFF; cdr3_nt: TGTGCCAGCAGCTCCCCCGACCGGGGTACCGGGGAGCTGTTTTTT
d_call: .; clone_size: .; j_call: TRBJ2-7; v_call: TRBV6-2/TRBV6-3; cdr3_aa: CASSQGSYEQYF; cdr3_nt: TGTGCCAGCAGTCAGGGGTCCTACGAGCAGTACTTC
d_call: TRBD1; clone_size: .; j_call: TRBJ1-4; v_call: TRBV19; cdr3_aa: CASGQGASEKLFF; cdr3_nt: TGTGCCAGTGGACAGGGGGCCAGTGAAAAACTGTTTTTT
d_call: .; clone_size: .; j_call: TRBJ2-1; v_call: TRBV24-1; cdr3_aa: CATSDPGSSYNEQFF; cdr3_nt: TGTGCCACCAGTGATCCGGGGAGCTCCTACAATGAGCAGTTCTTC
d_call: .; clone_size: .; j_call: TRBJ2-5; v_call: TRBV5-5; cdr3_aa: CASSSVETQYF; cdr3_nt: TGTGCCAGCAGCTCTGTAGAGACCCAGTACTTC
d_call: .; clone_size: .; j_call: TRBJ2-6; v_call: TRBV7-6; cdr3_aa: CASSLGGSGANVLTF; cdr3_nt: TGTGCCAGCAGCTTAGGAGGATCTGGGGCCAACGTCCTGACTTTC
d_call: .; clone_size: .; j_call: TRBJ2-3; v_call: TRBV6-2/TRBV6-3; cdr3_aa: CASSYPSSGVGAQYF; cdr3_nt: TGTGCCAGCAGTTACCCGAGTTCAGGGGTCGGGGCGCAGTATTTT
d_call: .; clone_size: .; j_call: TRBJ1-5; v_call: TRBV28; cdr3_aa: CASSLGGFQPQHF; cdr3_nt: TGTGCCAGCAGTTTAGGGGGCTTTCAGCCCCAGCATTTT
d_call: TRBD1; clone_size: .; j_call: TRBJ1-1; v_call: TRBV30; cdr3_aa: CAWRTGSNTEAFF; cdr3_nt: TGTGCCTGGCGGACAGGGTCGAACACTGAAGCTTTCTTT
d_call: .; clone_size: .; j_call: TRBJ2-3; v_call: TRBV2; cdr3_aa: CASSFAPSTDTQYF; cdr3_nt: TGTGCCAGCAGCTTCGCTCCTAGCACAGATACGCAGTATTTT
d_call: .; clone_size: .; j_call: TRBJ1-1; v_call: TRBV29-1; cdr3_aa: CSVDSQRGTEAFF; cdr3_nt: TGCAGCGTTGACAGCCAAAGGGGCACTGAAGCTTTCTTT
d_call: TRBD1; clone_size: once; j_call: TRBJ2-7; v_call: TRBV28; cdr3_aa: CASTRTGGSYEQYF; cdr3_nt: TGTGCCAGCACCCGGACAGGGGGCTCCTACGAGCAGTACTTC
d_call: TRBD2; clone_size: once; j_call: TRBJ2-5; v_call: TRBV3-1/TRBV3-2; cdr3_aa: CASSQRKLAGPQETQYF; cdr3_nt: TGTGCCAGCAGCCAGAGAAAACTAGCGGGGCCCCAAGAGACCCAGTACTTC
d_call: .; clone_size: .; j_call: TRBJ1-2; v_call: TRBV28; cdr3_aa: CASSPGAYYGYTF; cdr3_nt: TGTGCCAGCAGCCCCGGGGCCTACTATGGCTACACCTTC
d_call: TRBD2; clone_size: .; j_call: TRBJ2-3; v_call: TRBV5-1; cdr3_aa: CASSLGRGGGATDTQYF; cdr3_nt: TGCGCCAGCAGCTTGGGGCGGGGCGGGGGGGCGACAGATACGCAGTATTTT
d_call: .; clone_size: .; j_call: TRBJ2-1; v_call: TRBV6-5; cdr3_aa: CASSSPRDSPLNEQFF; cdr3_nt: TGTGCCAGCAGTTCCCCCCGGGACTCCCCGTTGAATGAGCAGTTCTTC
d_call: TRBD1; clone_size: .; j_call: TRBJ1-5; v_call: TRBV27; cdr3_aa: CASSFAGGHSNQPQHF; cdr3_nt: TGTGCCAGCAGTTTCGCAGGGGGCCATAGCAATCAGCCCCAGCATTTT
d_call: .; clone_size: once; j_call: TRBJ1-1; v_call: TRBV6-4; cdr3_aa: CASSEGETTEAFF; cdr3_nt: TGTGCCAGCAGTGAAGGAGAAACCACTGAAGCTTTCTTT
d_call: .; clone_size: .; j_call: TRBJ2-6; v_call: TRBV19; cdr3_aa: CASSVQGNSGANVLTF; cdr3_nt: TGTGCCAGTAGTGTCCAGGGTAACTCTGGGGCCAACGTCCTGACTTTC